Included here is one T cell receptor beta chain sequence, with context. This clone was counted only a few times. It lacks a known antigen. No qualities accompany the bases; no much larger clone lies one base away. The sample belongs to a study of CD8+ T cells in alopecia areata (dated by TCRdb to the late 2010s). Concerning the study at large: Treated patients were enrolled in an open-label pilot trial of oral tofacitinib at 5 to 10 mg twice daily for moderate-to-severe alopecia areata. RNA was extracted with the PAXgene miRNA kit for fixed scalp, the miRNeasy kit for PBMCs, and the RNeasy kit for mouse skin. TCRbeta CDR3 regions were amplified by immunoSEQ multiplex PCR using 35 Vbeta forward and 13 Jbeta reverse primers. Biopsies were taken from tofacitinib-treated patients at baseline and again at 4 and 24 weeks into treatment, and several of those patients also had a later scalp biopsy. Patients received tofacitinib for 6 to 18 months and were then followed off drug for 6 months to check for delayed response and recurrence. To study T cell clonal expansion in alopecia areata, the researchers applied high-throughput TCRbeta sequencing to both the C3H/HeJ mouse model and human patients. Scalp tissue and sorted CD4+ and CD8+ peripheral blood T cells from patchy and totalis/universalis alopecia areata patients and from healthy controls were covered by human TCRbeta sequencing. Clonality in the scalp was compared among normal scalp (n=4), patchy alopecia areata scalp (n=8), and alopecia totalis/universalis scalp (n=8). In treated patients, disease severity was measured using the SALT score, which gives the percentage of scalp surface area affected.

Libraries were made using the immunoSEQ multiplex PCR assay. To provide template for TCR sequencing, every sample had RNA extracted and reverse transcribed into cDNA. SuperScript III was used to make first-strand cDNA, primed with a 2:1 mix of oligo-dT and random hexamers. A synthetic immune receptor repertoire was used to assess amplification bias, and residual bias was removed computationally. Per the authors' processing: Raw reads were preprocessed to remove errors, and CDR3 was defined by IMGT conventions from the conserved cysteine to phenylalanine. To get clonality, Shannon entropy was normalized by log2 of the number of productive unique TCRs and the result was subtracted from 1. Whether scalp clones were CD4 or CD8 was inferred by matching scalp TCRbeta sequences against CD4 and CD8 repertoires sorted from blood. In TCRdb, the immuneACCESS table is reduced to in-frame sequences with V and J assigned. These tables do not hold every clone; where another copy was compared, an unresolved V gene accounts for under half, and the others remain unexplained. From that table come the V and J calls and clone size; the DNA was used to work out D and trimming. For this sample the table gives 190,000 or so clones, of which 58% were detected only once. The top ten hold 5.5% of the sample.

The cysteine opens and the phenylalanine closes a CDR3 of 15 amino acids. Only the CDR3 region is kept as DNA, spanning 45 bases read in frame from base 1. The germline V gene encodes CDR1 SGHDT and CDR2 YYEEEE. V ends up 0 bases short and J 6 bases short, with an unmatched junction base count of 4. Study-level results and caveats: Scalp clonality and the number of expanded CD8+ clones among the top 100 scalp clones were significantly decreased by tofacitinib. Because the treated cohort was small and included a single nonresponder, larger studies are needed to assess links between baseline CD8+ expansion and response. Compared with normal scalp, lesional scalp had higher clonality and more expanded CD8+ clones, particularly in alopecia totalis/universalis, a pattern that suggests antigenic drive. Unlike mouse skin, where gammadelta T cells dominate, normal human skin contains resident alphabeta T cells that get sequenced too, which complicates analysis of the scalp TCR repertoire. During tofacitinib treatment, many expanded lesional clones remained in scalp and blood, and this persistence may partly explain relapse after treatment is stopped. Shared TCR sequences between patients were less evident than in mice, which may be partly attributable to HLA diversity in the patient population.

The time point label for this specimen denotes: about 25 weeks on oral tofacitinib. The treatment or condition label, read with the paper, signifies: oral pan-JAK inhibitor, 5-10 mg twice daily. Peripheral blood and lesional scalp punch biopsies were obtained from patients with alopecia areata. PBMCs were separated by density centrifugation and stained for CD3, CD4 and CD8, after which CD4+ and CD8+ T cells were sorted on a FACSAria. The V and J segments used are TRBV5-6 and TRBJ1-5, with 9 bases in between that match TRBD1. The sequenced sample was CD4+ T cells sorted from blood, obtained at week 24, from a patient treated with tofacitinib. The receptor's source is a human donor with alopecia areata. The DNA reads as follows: TGTGCCAGCAGCTTGGCAGGACAGGGGACTCAGCCCCAGCATTTT. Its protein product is CASSLAGQGTQPQHF.